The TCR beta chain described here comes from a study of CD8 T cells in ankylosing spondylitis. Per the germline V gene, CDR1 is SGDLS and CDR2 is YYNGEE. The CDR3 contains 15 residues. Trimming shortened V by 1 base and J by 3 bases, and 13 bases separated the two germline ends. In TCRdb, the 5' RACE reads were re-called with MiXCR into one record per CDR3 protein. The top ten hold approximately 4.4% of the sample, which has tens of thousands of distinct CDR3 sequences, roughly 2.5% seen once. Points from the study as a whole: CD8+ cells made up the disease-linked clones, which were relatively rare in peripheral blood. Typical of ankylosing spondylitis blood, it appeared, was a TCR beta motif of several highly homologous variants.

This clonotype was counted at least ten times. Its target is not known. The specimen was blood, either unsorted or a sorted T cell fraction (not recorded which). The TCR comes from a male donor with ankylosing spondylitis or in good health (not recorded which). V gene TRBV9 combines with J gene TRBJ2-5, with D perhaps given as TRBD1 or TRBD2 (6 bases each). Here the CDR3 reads CASSVRGASEETQYF. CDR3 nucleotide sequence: TGTGCCAGCAGCGTAAGGGGGGCGAGTGAAGAGACCCAGTACTTC.